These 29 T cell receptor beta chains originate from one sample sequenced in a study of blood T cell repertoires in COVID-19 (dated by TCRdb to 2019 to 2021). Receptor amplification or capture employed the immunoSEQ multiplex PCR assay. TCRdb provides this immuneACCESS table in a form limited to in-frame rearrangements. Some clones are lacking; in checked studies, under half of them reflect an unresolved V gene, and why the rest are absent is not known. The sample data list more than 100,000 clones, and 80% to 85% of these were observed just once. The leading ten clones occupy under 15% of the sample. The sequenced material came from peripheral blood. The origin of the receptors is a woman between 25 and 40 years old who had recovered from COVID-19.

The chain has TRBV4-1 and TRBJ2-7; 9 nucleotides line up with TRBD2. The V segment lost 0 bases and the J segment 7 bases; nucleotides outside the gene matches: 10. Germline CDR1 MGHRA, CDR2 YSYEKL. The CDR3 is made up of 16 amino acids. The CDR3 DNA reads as TGCGCCAGCAGCCAAGATCTTCGGCGGGAGGGGAAGGAGCAGTACTTC. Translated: CASSQDLRREGKEQYF.

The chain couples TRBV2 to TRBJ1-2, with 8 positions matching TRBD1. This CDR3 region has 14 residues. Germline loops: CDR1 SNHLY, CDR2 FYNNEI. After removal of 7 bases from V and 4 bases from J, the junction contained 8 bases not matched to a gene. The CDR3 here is CASNGQGILYGYTF. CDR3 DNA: TGTGCCAGCAATGGACAGGGAATACTCTATGGCTACACCTTC.

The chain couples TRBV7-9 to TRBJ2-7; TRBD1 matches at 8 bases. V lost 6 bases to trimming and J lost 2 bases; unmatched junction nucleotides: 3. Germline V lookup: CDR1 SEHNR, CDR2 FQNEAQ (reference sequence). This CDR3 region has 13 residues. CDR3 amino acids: CASRGQGTYEQYF. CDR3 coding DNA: TGTGCCAGCAGAGGACAGGGTACCTACGAGCAGTACTTC. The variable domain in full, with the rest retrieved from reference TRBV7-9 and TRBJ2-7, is DTGVSQNPRHKITKRGQNVTFRCDPISEHNRLYWYRQTLGQGPEFLTYFQNEAQLEKSRLLSDRFSAERPKGSFSTLEIQRTEQGDSAMYLCASRGQGTYEQYFGPGTRLTVT.

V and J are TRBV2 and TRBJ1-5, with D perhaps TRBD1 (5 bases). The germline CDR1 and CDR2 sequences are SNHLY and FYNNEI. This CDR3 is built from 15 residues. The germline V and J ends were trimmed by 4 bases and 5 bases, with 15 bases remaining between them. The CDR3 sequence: CASSAIDRSDQPQHF. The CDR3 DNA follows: TGTGCCAGCAGTGCAATAGACAGATCCGATCAGCCCCAGCATTTT.

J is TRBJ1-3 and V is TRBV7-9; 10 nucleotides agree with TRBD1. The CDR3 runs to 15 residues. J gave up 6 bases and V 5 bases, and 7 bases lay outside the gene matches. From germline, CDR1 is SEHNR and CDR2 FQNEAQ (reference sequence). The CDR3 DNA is TGTGCCAGCAGCGCCGGACAGGGGGTAATAAACACCATATATTTT. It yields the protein CASSAGQGVINTIYF.

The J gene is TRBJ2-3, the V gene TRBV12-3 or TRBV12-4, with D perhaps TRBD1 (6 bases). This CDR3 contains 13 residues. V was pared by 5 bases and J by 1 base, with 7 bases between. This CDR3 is CASSQGRTDTQYF. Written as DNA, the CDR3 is TGTGCCAGCAGTCAGGGGCGCACAGATACGCAGTATTTT.

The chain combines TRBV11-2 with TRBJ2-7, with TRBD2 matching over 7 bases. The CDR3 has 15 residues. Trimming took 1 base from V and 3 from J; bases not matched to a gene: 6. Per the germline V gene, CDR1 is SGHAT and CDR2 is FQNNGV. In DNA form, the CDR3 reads TGTGCCAGCAGCTTAGCAGCGAGCGGGGACTACGAGCAGTACTTC. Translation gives CASSLAASGDYEQYF.

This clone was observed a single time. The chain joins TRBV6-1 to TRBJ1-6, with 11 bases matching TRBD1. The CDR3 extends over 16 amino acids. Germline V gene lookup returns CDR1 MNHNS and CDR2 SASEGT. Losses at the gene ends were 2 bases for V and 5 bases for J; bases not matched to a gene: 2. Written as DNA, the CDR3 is TGTGCCAGCAGTGAACGGGACAGGGGGGATAATTCACCCCTCCACTTT. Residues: CASSERDRGDNSPLHF.

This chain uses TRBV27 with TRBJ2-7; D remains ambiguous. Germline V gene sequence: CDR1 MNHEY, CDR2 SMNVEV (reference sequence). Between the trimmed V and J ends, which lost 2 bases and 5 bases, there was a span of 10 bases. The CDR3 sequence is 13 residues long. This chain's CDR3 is CASSLSPSHEQYF. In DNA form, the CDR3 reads TGTGCCAGCAGTTTAAGCCCATCGCACGAGCAGTACTTC.

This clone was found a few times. CDR3 sequence: CASSTQGLNQPQHF. CDR3 in DNA: TGTGCCAGTAGTACCCAGGGGTTGAATCAGCCCCAGCATTTT. The J gene is TRBJ1-5, the V gene TRBV19; tentative D call: TRBD1 (6 bases). CDR1 is LNHDA and CDR2 is SQIVND in the germline V gene (reference sequence). The CDR3 runs to 14 residues. V was shortened by 4 bases and J by 4 bases, with 11 bases between the two germline ends.

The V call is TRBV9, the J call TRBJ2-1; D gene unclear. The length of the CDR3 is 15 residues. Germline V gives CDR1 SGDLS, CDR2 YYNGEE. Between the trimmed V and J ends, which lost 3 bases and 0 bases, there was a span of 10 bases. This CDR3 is CASSARGNSYNEQFF. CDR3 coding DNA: TGTGCCAGCAGCGCCAGAGGTAACTCCTACAATGAGCAGTTCTTC. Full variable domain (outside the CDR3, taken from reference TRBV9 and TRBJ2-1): DSGVTQTPKHLITATGQRVTLRCSPRSGDLSVYWYQQSLDQGLQFLIQYYNGEERAKGNILERFSAQQFPDLHSELNLSSLELGDSALYFCASSARGNSYNEQFFGPGTRLTVL.

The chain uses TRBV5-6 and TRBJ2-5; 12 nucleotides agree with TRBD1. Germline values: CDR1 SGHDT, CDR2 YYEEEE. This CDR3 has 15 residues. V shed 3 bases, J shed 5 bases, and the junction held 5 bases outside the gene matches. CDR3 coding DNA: TGTGCCAGCAGCTGGGGGACAGGGGGCGGTGAGACCCAGTACTTC. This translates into CASSWGTGGGETQYF.

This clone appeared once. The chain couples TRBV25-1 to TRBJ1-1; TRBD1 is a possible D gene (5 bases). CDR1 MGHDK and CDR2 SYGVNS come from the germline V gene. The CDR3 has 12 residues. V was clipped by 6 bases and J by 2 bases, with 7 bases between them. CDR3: CASRDTNTEAFF. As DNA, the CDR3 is TGTGCCAGCAGGGACACCAACACTGAAGCTTTCTTT.

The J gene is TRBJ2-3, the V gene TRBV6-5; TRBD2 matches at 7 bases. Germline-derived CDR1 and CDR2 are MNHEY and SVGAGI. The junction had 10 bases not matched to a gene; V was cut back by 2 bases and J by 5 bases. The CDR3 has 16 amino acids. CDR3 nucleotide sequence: TGTGCCAGCAGTTACCCCCGCGGGGGAGGTAAAGATACGCAGTATTTT. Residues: CASSYPRGGGKDTQYF.

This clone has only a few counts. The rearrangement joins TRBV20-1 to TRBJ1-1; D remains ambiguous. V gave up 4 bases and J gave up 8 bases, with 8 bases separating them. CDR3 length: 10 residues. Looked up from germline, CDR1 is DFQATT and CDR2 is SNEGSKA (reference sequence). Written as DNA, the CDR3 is TGCAGTGCTATAACTATGGAAGCTTTCTTT. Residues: CSAITMEAFF.

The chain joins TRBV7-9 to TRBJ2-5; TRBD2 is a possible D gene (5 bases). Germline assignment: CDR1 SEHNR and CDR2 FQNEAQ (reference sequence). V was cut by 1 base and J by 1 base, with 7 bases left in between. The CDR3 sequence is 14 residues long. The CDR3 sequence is CASSLVGSQETQYF. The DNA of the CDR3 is TGTGCCAGCAGCTTAGTGGGGAGCCAAGAGACCCAGTACTTC. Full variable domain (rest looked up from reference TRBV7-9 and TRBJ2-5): DTGVSQNPRHKITKRGQNVTFRCDPISEHNRLYWYRQTLGQGPEFLTYFQNEAQLEKSRLLSDRFSAERPKGSFSTLEIQRTEQGDSAMYLCASSLVGSQETQYFGPGTRLLVL.

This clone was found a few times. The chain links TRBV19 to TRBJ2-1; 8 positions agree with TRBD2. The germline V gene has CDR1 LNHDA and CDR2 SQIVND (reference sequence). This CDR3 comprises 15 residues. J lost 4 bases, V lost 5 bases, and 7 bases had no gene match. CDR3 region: CASSLGTSQYNEQFF. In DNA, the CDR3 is TGTGCCAGTAGTCTCGGGACTAGTCAGTACAATGAGCAGTTCTTC. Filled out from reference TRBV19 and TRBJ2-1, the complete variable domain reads DGGITQSPKYLFRKEGQNVTLSCEQNLNHDAMYWYRQDPGQGLRLIYYSQIVNDFQKGDIAEGYSVSREKKESFPLTVTSAQKNPTAFYLCASSLGTSQYNEQFFGPGTRLTVL.

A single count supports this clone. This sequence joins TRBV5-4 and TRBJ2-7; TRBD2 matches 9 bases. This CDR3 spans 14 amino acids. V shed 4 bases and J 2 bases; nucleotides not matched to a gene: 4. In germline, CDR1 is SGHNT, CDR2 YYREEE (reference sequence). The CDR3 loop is CASSLSSGAYEQYF. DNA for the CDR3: TGTGCCAGCAGCCTGTCTAGCGGGGCCTACGAGCAGTACTTC.

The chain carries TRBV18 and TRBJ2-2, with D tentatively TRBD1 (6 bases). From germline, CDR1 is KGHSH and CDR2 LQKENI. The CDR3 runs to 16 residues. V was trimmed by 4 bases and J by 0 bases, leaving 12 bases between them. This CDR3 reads CASSQTGHTNTGELFF. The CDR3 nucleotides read TGTGCCAGCTCACAAACGGGACATACGAACACCGGGGAGCTGTTTTTT.

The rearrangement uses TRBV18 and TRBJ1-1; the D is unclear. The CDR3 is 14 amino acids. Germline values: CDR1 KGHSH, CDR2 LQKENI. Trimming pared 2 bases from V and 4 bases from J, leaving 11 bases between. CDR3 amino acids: CASSPISGSTEAFF. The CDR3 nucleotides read TGTGCCAGCTCACCAATTTCCGGTAGCACTGAAGCTTTCTTT.

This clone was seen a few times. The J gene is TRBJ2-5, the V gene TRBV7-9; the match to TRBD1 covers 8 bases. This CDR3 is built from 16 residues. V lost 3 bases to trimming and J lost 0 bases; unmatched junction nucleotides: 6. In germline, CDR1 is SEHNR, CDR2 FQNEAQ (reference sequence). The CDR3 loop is CASSLTGVSDQETQYF. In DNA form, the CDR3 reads TGTGCCAGCAGCTTGACAGGGGTCTCGGACCAAGAGACCCAGTACTTC.

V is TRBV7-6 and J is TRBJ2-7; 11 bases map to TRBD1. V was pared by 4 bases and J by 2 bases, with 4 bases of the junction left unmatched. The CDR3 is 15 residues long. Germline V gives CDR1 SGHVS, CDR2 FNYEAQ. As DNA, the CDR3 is TGTGCCAGCAGCTGGGGACAGGGGGACCCCTACGAGCAGTACTTC. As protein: CASSWGQGDPYEQYF.

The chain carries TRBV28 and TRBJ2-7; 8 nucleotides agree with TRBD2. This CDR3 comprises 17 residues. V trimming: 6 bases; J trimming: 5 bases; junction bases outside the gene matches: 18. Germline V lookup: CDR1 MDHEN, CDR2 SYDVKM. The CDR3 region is CASSSPWIAGSTHEQYF. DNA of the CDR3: TGTGCCAGCAGCTCTCCGTGGATAGCGGGAAGTACCCACGAGCAGTACTTC.

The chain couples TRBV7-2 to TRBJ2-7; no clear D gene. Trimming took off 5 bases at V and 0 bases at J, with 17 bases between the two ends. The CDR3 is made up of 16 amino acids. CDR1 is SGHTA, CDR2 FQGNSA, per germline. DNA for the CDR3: TGTGCCAGCAGCCCAAACACCCCAAGGAGCTCCTACGAGCAGTACTTC. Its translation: CASSPNTPRSSYEQYF.

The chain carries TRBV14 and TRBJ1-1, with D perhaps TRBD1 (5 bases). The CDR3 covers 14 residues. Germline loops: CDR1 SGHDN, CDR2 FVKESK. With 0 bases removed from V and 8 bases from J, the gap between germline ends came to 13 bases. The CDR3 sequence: CASSQDPRVSEAFF. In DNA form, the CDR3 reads TGTGCCAGCAGCCAAGACCCCAGGGTATCCGAAGCTTTCTTT.

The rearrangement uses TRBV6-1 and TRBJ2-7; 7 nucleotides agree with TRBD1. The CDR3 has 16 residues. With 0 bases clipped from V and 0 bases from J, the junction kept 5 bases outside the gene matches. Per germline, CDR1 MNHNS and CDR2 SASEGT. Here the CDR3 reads CASSEAWTGDSYEQYF. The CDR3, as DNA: TGTGCCAGCAGTGAAGCGTGGACAGGAGACTCCTACGAGCAGTACTTC.

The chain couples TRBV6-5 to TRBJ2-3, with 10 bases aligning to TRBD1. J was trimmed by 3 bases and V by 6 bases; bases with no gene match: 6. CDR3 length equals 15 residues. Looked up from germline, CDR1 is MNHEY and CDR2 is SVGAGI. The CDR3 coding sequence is TGTGCCAGCAGCCTTCGGGACAGGGGAACAGATACGCAGTATTTT. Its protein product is CASSLRDRGTDTQYF.

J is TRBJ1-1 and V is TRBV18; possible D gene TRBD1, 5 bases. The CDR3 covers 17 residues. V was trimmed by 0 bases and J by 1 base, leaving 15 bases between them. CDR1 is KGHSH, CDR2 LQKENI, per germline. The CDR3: CASSPPEGIQGNTEAFF. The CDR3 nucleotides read TGTGCCAGCTCACCACCGGAAGGGATCCAGGGGAACACTGAAGCTTTCTTT.

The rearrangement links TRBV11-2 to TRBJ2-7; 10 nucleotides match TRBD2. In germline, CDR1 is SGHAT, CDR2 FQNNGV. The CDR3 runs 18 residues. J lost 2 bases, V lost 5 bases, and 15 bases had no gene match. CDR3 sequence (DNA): TGTGCCAGCAGCCCCATAGCGAGGACTAGCGGAAAAACCTACGAGCAGTACTTC. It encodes CASSPIARTSGKTYEQYF.